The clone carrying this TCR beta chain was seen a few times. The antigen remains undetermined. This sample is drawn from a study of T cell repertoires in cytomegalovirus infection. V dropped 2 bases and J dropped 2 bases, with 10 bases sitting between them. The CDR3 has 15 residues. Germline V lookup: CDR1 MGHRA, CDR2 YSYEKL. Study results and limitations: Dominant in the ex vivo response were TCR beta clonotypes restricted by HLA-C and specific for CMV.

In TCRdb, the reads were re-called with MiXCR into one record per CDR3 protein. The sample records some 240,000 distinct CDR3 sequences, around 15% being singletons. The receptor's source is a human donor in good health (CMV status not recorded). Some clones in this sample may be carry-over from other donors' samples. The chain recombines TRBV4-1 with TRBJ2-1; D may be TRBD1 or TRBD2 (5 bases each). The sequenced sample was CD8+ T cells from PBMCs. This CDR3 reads CASSQRDGTYNEQFF. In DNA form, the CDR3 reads TGCGCCAGCAGCCAAAGGGACGGGACCTACAATGAGCAGTTCTTC.